The clone carrying this T cell receptor (beta chain) was observed many times. Antigen unknown. V lost 6 bases and J lost 0, with 11 bases in between. This CDR3 has 14 residues. From germline, CDR1 is MNHEY and CDR2 SMNVEV (reference sequence). TCR beta CDR3 sequences were amplified from RNA transcripts. The study used the HTBI primer set for a first-round RT-PCR of the TCR CDR3. TCRdb re-called the multiplex PCR reads with MiXCR, one entry per CDR3 protein. The sample carries some 600,000 distinct CDR3 sequences, approximately 15% recorded once. This entry belongs to a study of T cells in Graves' hyperthyroidism and ophthalmopathy. Each diagnosis drew on symptoms, thyroxine, TRAb, thyroid ultrasound and orbital computed tomography findings. When hyperthyroidism was first diagnosed, the blood sample was taken, preceding any ophthalmopathy symptoms. Extraction of PBMCs used roughly 9.6 ml of fresh peripheral blood.

Study-wide findings and caveats: Among thyroid clonotypes expanded above 0.001, most also appeared in blood.

The chain joins TRBV27 to TRBJ1-1; a weak D match, TRBD1 (5 bases). This TCR came from a woman between 25 and 40 years old with Graves' hyperthyroidism that later progressed to Graves' ophthalmopathy. Sequenced: blood. CDR3 in DNA: TGTGCCAGCAGGGGACTGAGCATGAACACTGAAGCTTTCTTT. Residues: CASRGLSMNTEAFF.